This T cell receptor (beta chain) was profiled in a study of regulatory T cells in long-lasting Graves disease. General observations from the study: Relative to newly diagnosed Graves' patients, persistent ones had lower TCR diversity.

Through Arm-PCR of CDR3 regions and iRepertoire HTBI primers, TCR beta libraries were built. Via MiXCR, TCRdb re-called the multiplex PCR reads, giving one row per CDR3 protein. The table has 400,000 to 500,000 distinct CDR3 sequences, 15% seen once; the top ten hold roughly 17%. The sample holds many counts of this clonotype. Its specificity is unknown. Germline CDR1 is MNHNS and CDR2 is SASEGT. V lost 7 bases and J lost 2, with 14 bases in between. This CDR3 is built from 14 residues. Time point specified: newly diagnosed GD, antithyroid drugs for less than 3 months. From RNA extracted from PBMCs, the TCR library was made. In this cohort, patients came from an endocrinology department located in Xi'an, China. This sample also belongs to another study, concerning T cells in Graves' hyperthyroidism and ophthalmopathy. This second study says: First-round RT-PCR with HTBI primers amplified the TCR CDR3 region.

The rearrangement joins TRBV6-1 to TRBJ1-2; no firm D call. The clonotype was recovered from a woman aged 25 to 39 with Graves disease. The sample consisted of peripheral blood mononuclear cells (PBMCs), taken at new diagnosis, from a patient treated with antithyroid drugs. CDR3: CASIRSFTNYGYTF. CDR3 bases: TGTGCCAGCATCAGGTCTTTTACGAACTATGGCTACACCTTC.